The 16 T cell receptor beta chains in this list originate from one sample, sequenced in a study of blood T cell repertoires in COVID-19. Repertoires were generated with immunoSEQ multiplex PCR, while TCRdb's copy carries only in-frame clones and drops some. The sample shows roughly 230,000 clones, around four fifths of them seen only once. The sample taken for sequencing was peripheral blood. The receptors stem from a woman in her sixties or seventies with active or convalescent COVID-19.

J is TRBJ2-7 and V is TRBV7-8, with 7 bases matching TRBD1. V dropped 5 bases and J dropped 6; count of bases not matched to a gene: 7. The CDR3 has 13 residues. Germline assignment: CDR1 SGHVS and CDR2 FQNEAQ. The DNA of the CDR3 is TGTGCCAGCAGCCGTGACAGGGTAGGCGAGCAGTACGTC. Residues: CASSRDRVGEQYV.

DNA for the CDR3: TGTGCCTGGAGCCACAGGGGTAGCACAGATACGCAGTATTTT. It specifies CAWSHRGSTDTQYF. The chain is built from TRBV30 and TRBJ2-3; 7 nucleotides match TRBD1. V gave up 3 bases and J gave up 0 bases; unmatched junction bases: 3. CDR1 is GTSNPN and CDR2 is SVGIG in the germline V gene (reference sequence). The CDR3 consists of 14 residues.

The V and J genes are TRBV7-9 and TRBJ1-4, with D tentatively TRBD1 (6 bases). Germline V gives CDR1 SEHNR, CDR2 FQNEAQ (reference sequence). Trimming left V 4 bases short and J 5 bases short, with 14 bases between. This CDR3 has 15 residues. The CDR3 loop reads CASSSSGARNEKLFF. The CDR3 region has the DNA TGTGCCAGCAGCTCATCAGGGGCGAGGAATGAAAAACTGTTTTTT.

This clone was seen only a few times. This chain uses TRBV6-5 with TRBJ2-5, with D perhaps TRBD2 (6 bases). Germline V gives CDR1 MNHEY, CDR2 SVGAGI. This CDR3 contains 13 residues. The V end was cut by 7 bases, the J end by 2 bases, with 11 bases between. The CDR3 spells CASTGDGQETQYF. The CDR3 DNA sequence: TGTGCCAGCACGGGGGACGGGCAAGAGACCCAGTACTTC.

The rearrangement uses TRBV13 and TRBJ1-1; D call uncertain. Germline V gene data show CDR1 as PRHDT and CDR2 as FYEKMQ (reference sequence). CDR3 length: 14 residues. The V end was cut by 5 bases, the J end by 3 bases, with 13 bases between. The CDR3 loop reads CASSPGRRDTEAFF. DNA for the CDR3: TGTGCCAGCAGCCCCGGGAGGCGGGACACTGAAGCTTTCTTT.

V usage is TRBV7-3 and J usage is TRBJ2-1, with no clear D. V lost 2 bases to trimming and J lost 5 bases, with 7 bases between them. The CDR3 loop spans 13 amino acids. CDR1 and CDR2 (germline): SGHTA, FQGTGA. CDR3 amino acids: CASSLPPDNEQFF. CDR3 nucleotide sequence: TGTGCCAGCAGCTTACCCCCGGACAATGAGCAGTTCTTC.

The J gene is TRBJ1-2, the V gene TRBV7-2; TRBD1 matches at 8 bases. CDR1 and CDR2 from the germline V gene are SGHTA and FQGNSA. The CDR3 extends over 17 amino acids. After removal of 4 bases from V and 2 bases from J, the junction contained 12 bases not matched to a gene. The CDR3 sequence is CASSSLGGTGGNYGYTF. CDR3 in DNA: TGTGCCAGCAGCTCATTAGGCGGGACAGGAGGGAACTATGGCTACACCTTC. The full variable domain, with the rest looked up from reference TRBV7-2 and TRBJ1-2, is GAGVSQSPSNKVTEKGKDVELRCDPISGHTALYWYRQSLGQGLEFLIYFQGNSAPDKSGLPSDRFSAERTGGSVSTLTIQRTQQEDSAVYLCASSSLGGTGGNYGYTFGSGTRLTVV.

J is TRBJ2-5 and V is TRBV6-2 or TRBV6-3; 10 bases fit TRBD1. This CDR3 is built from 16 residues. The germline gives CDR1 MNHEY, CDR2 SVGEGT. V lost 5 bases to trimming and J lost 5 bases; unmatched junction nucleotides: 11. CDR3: CASSKRQGAHQETQYF. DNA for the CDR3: TGTGCCAGCAGTAAAAGACAGGGGGCGCATCAGGAGACCCAGTACTTC.

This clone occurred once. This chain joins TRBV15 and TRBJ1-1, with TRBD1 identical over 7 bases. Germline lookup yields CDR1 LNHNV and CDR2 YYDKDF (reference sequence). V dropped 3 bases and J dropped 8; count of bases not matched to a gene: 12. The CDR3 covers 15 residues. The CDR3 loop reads CATSSTGASLEEAFF. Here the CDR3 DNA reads TGTGCCACCAGCAGCACAGGGGCCTCTTTGGAGGAAGCTTTCTTT.

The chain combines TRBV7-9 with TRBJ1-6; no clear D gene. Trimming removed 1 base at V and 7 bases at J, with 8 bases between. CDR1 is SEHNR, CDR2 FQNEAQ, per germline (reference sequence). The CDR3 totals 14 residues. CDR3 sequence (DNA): TGTGCCAGCAGCTTAGGTAATCGGAATTCACCCCTCCACTTT. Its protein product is CASSLGNRNSPLHF. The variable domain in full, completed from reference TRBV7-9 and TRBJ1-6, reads DTGVSQNPRHKITKRGQNVTFRCDPISEHNRLYWYRQTLGQGPEFLTYFQNEAQLEKSRLLSDRFSAERPKGSFSTLEIQRTEQGDSAMYLCASSLGNRNSPLHFGNGTRLTVT.

The CDR3 nucleotides read TGTGCCAGCAGTGTAGAGAGCACAGATACGCAGTATTTT. Translated: CASSVESTDTQYF. V is TRBV5-4 and J is TRBJ2-3; D not resolved. Trimming shortened V by 5 bases and J by 0 bases, and 7 bases separated the two germline ends. The CDR3 is 13 residues long. CDR1 is SGHNT and CDR2 is YYREEE in the germline V gene (reference sequence). Full variable domain (remainder filled in from reference TRBV5-4 and TRBJ2-3): ETGVTQSPTHLIKTRGQQVTLRCSSQSGHNTVSWYQQALGQGPQFIFQYYREEENGRGNFPPRFSGLQFPNYSSELNVNALELDDSALYLCASSVESTDTQYFGPGTRLTVL.

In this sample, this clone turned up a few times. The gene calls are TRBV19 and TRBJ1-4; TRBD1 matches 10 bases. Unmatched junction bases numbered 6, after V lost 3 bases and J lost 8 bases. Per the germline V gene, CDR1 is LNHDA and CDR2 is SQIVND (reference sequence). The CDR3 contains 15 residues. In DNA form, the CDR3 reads TGTGCCAGTAGTATTCGGGGACAGGGGAACGAAAAACTGTTTTTT. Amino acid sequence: CASSIRGQGNEKLFF.

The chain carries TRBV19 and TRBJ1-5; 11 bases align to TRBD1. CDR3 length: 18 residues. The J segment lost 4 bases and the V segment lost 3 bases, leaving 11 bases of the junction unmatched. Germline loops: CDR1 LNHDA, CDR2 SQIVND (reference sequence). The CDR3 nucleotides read TGTGCCAGTAGTATTCTTTTAGGACAGGGGGCTTGGAATCAGCCCCAGCATTTT. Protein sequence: CASSILLGQGAWNQPQHF. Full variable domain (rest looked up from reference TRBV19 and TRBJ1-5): DGGITQSPKYLFRKEGQNVTLSCEQNLNHDAMYWYRQDPGQGLRLIYYSQIVNDFQKGDIAEGYSVSREKKESFPLTVTSAQKNPTAFYLCASSILLGQGAWNQPQHFGDGTRLSIL.

For the CDR3, the DNA is TGTGCCAGCAGCTTAAGCCTGGGGACTAGCGGAACCGGGGAGCTGTTTTTT. This gives the protein CASSLSLGTSGTGELFF. The chain employs TRBV7-3 and TRBJ2-2; the match to TRBD2 covers 11 bases. Trimming cost V 1 base and J 5 bases; bases outside gene matches: 6. This CDR3 comprises 17 residues. CDR1 is SGHTA, CDR2 FQGTGA, per germline. Drawing the rest from reference TRBV7-3 and TRBJ2-2, the complete variable domain is GAGVSQTPSNKVTEKGKYVELRCDPISGHTALYWYRQSLGQGPEFLIYFQGTGAADDSGLPNDRFFAVRPEGSVSTLKIQRTERGDSAVYLCASSLSLGTSGTGELFFGEGSRLTVL.

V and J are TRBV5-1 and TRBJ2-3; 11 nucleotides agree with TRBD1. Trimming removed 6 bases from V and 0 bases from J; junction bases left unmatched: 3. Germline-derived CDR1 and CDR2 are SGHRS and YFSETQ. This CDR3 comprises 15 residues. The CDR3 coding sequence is TGCGCCAGCACCCGGGACAGGGGGAGCACAGATACGCAGTATTTT. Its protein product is CASTRDRGSTDTQYF.

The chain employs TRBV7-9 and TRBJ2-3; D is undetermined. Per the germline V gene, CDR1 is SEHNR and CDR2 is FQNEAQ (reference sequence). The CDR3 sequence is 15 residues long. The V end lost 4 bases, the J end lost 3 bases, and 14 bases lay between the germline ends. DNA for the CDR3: TGTGCCAGCAGCTCTCGGTCGGGTTCGACAGATACGCAGTATTTT. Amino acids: CASSSRSGSTDTQYF.